This TCR beta chain was captured in a study of T cells in Graves' hyperthyroidism and ophthalmopathy. Researchers took RNA transcripts and amplified the TCR beta CDR3 regions from them. TCR CDR3 underwent first-round RT-PCR with the HTBI primer set. TCRdb reanalysed the multiplex PCR reads using MiXCR and keeps one entry per CDR3 protein. The profile covers around 530,000 distinct CDR3 sequences, with roughly 17% appearing a single time and approximately 15% taken by the ten largest. Enrolled ophthalmopathy patients presented with a Clinical Activity Score of at least 3, a NOSPECS grade of at least 4, and disease duration under 3 months. Diagnosis relied on clinical symptoms, serum thyroxine and TRAb, thyroid ultrasound and orbital computed tomography. V was cut by 3 bases and J by 6 bases, with 9 bases left in between. The CDR3 has 13 residues. Germline loops: CDR1 MDHEN, CDR2 SYDVKM. This clonotype was seen ten or more times. As yet, its antigen is unknown.

General study results and limits: Most clonotypes that expanded in the thyroid above 0.001 also showed up in blood.

Input material: blood. The chain employs TRBV28 and TRBJ1-5; D remains ambiguous. This TCR was recovered from a woman aged 18 to 35 with Graves' ophthalmopathy. The CDR3 DNA is TGTGCCAGCAGTTTTGCTCTTTTTCAGCCCCAGCATTTT. Translating gives CASSFALFQPQHF. Drawing the rest from reference TRBV28 and TRBJ1-5, the complete variable domain is DVKVTQSSRYLVKRTGEKVFLECVQDMDHENMFWYRQDPGLGLRLIYFSYDVKMKEKGDIPEGYSVSREKKERFSLILESASTNQTSMYLCASSFALFQPQHFGDGTRLSIL.